This T cell receptor (beta chain) was sequenced for a study of T-cell memory formation after mild COVID-19. Overall study: Most TCR clusters belonged to a single donor.

cDNA libraries for TCR alpha and TCR beta, carrying sample barcodes and UMIs, came from 5'RACE with constant-segment primers. Using its own MiXCR run on the 5' RACE reads, TCRdb lists one record per CDR3 protein. Here the sample spans approximately 400,000 distinct CDR3 sequences, 20% to 25% being singletons. A few counts support this clonotype. Its antigen is still unknown. Study-level findings and limits: Cross-reactive memory apparently joined, as some responding clones appeared in pre-infection memory. Clones contracting day 15 to 85 were balanced CD4/CD8; later expanders leaned CD4+.

Germline loops: CDR1 DFQATT, CDR2 SNEGSKA (reference sequence). With 0 bases removed from V and 8 bases from J, the gap between germline ends came to 8 bases. The CDR3 consists of 12 residues. This TCR was sampled from an adult woman who had mild COVID-19 (a few samples of this study predate the infection). Cell type and time point are not known. The material sequenced was PBMCs or a T cell subset sorted from them (not recorded which). J is TRBJ1-5 and V is TRBV20-1, with a possible D match to TRBD1 (5 bases). The DNA of the CDR3 is TGCAGTGCTAGAGATGGGGGGAAGCCCCAGCATTTT. This codes for CSARDGGKPQHF.